This TCR beta chain was profiled in a study of OX40 agonist ivuxolimab in advanced cancers. Overall study results and limits: On average, a greater number of expanded clones characterised CD8+ T cells relative to CD4+. The study observed clonal expansion of CD4+ and CD8+ blood T cells by week 6 at 0.1 to 3.0 mg/kg.

Autoimmune disease history or systemic immunosuppression led to patients being barred. This clone was detected a few times. Its antigen remains unknown. Profiling relied on immunoSEQ multiplex PCR, and the TCRdb table lists in-frame clones only, not all of them. The data hold more than 80,000 clones, with 90% to 95% observed a single time. CDR1 is SNHLY, CDR2 FYNNEI, per germline. The CDR3 loop spans 15 amino acids. J was trimmed by 10 bases and V by 6 bases; bases with no gene match: 8. The chain carries TRBV2 and TRBJ2-2, with 13 bases that match TRBD2. The specimen was CD4+ or CD8+ T cells sorted from blood, collected in a trial of the OX40 agonist ivuxolimab. The sequence came from an adult with an advanced solid tumor such as melanoma, head and neck, liver or kidney cancer. CDR3 in amino acids: CASRSTSGRALELFF. In DNA form, the CDR3 reads TGTGCCAGCAGGTCTACTAGCGGGAGGGCCTTGGAGCTGTTTTTT.